The 22 T cell receptor beta chains below come from one sample, sequenced in a study of neoadjuvant nivolumab and ipilimumab in lung cancer. TCRdb's copy holds only in-frame clones and misses some; the assay was immunoSEQ multiplex PCR. Of approximately 9,600 clones detected, around three quarters appear once; the ten largest clones hold about 3.2%. This specimen was tumor tissue, taken after neoadjuvant nivolumab, alone or with ipilimumab, at or shortly before surgery. These receptors were taken from an adult with non-small cell lung cancer.

The genes are TRBV7-9 and TRBJ2-7, with 8 bases that match TRBD2. The V segment lost 6 bases and the J segment 2 bases; nucleotides outside the gene matches: 6. The CDR3 runs to 14 residues. CDR1 SEHNR and CDR2 FQNEAQ come from the germline V gene (reference sequence). The CDR3 DNA follows: TGTGCCAGCAGATTGACTAGCGTAACCTACGAGCAGTACTTC. This encodes CASRLTSVTYEQYF.

The J gene is TRBJ1-1, the V gene TRBV18; D is possibly TRBD1 (5 bases). This CDR3 has 14 residues. In germline, CDR1 is KGHSH, CDR2 LQKENI. V was pared by 4 bases and J by 1 base, with 10 bases between. CDR3 bases: TGTGCCAGCTCACAGGACCAGGGGAACACTGAAGCTTTCTTT. It translates to CASSQDQGNTEAFF.

V gene TRBV28 combines with J gene TRBJ2-7; D remains ambiguous. V dropped 6 bases and J dropped 5 bases, with 11 bases sitting between them. The CDR3 length is 12 residues. Germline V CDR1 and CDR2: MDHEN, SYDVKM. Here the CDR3 DNA reads TGTGCCAGCAGAACTCTGGCAGACGAGCAGTACTTC. Protein sequence: CASRTLADEQYF.

This chain links TRBV30 with TRBJ1-2; a weak D match, TRBD1 (5 bases). This CDR3 region has 12 residues. Germline CDR1 and CDR2: GTSNPN and SVGIG (reference sequence). Trimming took 5 bases from V and 7 from J, leaving 14 bases between them. The DNA for the CDR3 is TGTGCCTGGGCGAAACAGGTTGGTGGCTACACCTTC. Protein sequence: CAWAKQVGGYTF.

The V and J genes are TRBV7-9 and TRBJ1-5; 7 positions agree with TRBD1. This CDR3 is built from 15 residues. Per the germline V gene, CDR1 is SEHNR and CDR2 is FQNEAQ (reference sequence). With 5 bases clipped from V and 0 bases from J, the junction kept 4 bases outside the gene matches. This CDR3 reads CASSTTGVSNQPQHF. CDR3 nucleotides: TGTGCCAGCAGCACTACAGGGGTTAGCAATCAGCCCCAGCATTTT.

This clone was recorded a few times. The chain recombines TRBV5-1 with TRBJ2-5, with TRBD2 matching over 7 bases. The germline V gene encodes CDR1 SGHRS and CDR2 YFSETQ. V gave up 2 bases and J gave up 2 bases; unmatched junction bases: 9. CDR3 length: 16 amino acids. CDR3 sequence (DNA): TGCGCCAGCAGCTTCGCGGGGGAGCCCTTACAAGAGACCCAGTACTTC. Its protein product is CASSFAGEPLQETQYF.

J is TRBJ2-7 and V is TRBV28; TRBD2 aligns across 11 bases. Germline V gene data show CDR1 as MDHEN and CDR2 as SYDVKM. Unmatched junction bases numbered 9, after V lost 5 bases and J lost 3 bases. This CDR3 has 16 residues. The CDR3 coding sequence is TGTGCCAGCAGTAGTGTTAGCGGGAGGGTCGTCTACGAGCAGTACTTC. Translation: CASSSVSGRVVYEQYF.

This chain links TRBV4-1 with TRBJ1-3, with D possibly TRBD1 on 6 matching bases. CDR1 and CDR2 from the germline V gene are MGHRA and YSYEKL. The CDR3 is 16 amino acids. The V end lost 4 bases, the J end lost 0 bases, and 13 bases lay between the germline ends. In nucleotides, the CDR3 is TGCGCCAGCAGCCGAGGACAGACGGGCTCTGGAAACACCATATATTTT. This sequence encodes CASSRGQTGSGNTIYF.

V usage is TRBV30 and J usage is TRBJ2-2, with D tentatively TRBD1 (6 bases). V lost 2 bases, J lost 4 bases, and 8 bases lay in between. From germline, CDR1 is GTSNPN and CDR2 SVGIG (reference sequence). The CDR3 is made up of 13 amino acids. In DNA, the CDR3 is TGTGCCTGGAGTTGGACAGCCACCGGGGAGCTGTTTTTT. Its translation is CAWSWTATGELFF.

CDR3 nucleotides: TGTGCCAGTAGTAGAAGGGACAGGGACTATGGCTACACCTTC. This translates into CASSRRDRDYGYTF. V is TRBV19 and J is TRBJ1-2; 9 bases are shared with TRBD1. Per germline, CDR1 LNHDA and CDR2 SQIVND (reference sequence). The CDR3 spans 14 residues. The junction had 3 bases not matched to a gene; V was cut back by 4 bases and J by 3 bases. Full variable domain (missing parts from reference TRBV19 and TRBJ1-2): DGGITQSPKYLFRKEGQNVTLSCEQNLNHDAMYWYRQDPGQGLRLIYYSQIVNDFQKGDIAEGYSVSREKKESFPLTVTSAQKNPTAFYLCASSRRDRDYGYTFGSGTRLTVV.

This chain connects TRBV9 to TRBJ1-1, with a tentative D call TRBD1 (6 bases). The V end lost 4 bases, the J end lost 5 bases, and 9 bases lay between the germline ends. Germline-derived CDR1 and CDR2 are SGDLS and YYNGEE. The CDR3 contains 12 residues. The CDR3 DNA follows: TGTGCCAGCAGCCCGGACAGTACTGAAGCTTTCTTT. This encodes CASSPDSTEAFF.

This clone was counted once. CDR3 sequence reads: CASTQTGDSYEQYF. The CDR3 DNA reads as TGTGCCAGCACCCAAACCGGGGACAGCTACGAGCAGTACTTC. The J gene is TRBJ2-7, the V gene TRBV6-1, with 7 bases aligning to TRBD1. CDR3 length: 14 residues. The germline V gene has CDR1 MNHNS and CDR2 SASEGT. V lost 7 bases and J lost 3; bases outside the gene matches: 9.

V usage is TRBV5-4 and J usage is TRBJ1-1; weak D call: TRBD1 (6 bases). The CDR3 totals 16 residues. Deletions cut 1 base from V and 1 base from J, with 14 bases between. Germline V lookup: CDR1 SGHNT, CDR2 YYREEE (reference sequence). The CDR3 sequence: CASSLSGGAWNTEAFF. For the CDR3, the DNA is TGTGCCAGCAGCTTGTCCGGGGGCGCCTGGAACACTGAAGCTTTCTTT. The full variable domain, in which reference TRBV5-4 and TRBJ1-1 provide the parts outside the CDR3, is ETGVTQSPTHLIKTRGQQVTLRCSSQSGHNTVSWYQQALGQGPQFIFQYYREEENGRGNFPPRFSGLQFPNYSSELNVNALELDDSALYLCASSLSGGAWNTEAFFGQGTRLTVV.

The V gene is TRBV9, the J gene TRBJ2-7, with 7 bases that match TRBD1. V shed 4 bases, J shed 2 bases, and the junction held 9 bases outside the gene matches. The CDR3 contains 15 residues. Germline V gene data show CDR1 as SGDLS and CDR2 as YYNGEE. The CDR3 DNA reads TGTGCCAGCAGCATCGGACAGGCTCTGACCTACGAGCAGTACTTC. It yields the protein CASSIGQALTYEQYF.

The chain links TRBV7-8 to TRBJ2-2; no reliable D call. Trimming stripped 1 base from V and 7 bases from J, with 13 bases between. The germline V gene encodes CDR1 SGHVS and CDR2 FQNEAQ. The CDR3 is 15 residues long. The CDR3 loop is CASSLGGWVDGELFF. DNA of the CDR3: TGTGCCAGCAGCTTAGGCGGCTGGGTGGACGGGGAGCTGTTTTTT.

This clone was seen only a few times. Sequence at one end of the junction differs from germline and may be a read error. The J gene is TRBJ2-7, the V gene TRBV28, with 11 bases matching TRBD2. This CDR3 comprises 12 residues. Germline V gene lookup returns CDR1 MDHEN and CDR2 SYDVKM. The CDR3 region has the DNA TGTGCCAGCAGTTTACTAGCGGGAGGCCTCCTCTTC. It specifies CASSLLAGGLLF.

This chain joins TRBV9 and TRBJ2-1, with 7 bases aligning to TRBD2. There are 15 residues in the CDR3. After removal of 0 bases from V and 7 bases from J, the junction contained 7 bases not matched to a gene. Per germline, CDR1 SGDLS and CDR2 YYNGEE. The CDR3 DNA sequence: TGTGCCAGCAGCGTAGAGCCTAGCGGAGGAAATGAGCAGTTCTTC. It translates to CASSVEPSGGNEQFF.

This clone has just one count. The chain employs TRBV7-2 and TRBJ2-6; D is tentatively TRBD1 or TRBD2 (5 bases each). CDR3 size: 13 residues. Trimming pared 8 bases from V and 8 bases from J, leaving 13 bases between. The germline V gene encodes CDR1 SGHTA and CDR2 FQGNSA. CDR3 coding DNA: TGTGCCAGCGGGACCGCGCGGACCAACGTCCTGACTTTC. Translated: CASGTARTNVLTF.

The rearrangement links TRBV6-4 to TRBJ2-1; 9 bases line up with TRBD1. In germline, CDR1 is MRHNA, CDR2 SNTAGT. This CDR3 has 14 residues. The junction had 3 bases not matched to a gene; V was cut back by 2 bases and J by 7 bases. The CDR3 DNA sequence: TGTGCCAGCAGTGACGAACAGGGGGCTAATGAGCAGTTCTTC. This translates into CASSDEQGANEQFF.

The V and J genes are TRBV27 and TRBJ2-1, with D possibly being TRBD2 (6 bases). The CDR3 spans 15 residues. Per the germline V gene, CDR1 is MNHEY and CDR2 is SMNVEV (reference sequence). V was trimmed by 6 bases and J by 2 bases, leaving 14 bases between them. The CDR3 coding sequence is TGTGCCAGCAGCTTGTTTGGAGGGACCTACAATGAGCAGTTCTTC. Its protein is CASSLFGGTYNEQFF.

The chain combines TRBV6-1 with TRBJ2-7, with TRBD1 matching 7 bases. V trimming: 6 bases; J trimming: 2 bases; junction bases outside the gene matches: 4. The CDR3 is 13 residues long. The germline CDR1 and CDR2 sequences are MNHNS and SASEGT. CDR3 DNA sequence: TGTGCCAGCAGAACGGGACAGACCTACGAGCAGTACTTC. It translates to CASRTGQTYEQYF.

This chain connects TRBV13 to TRBJ2-7; TRBD1 agrees at 8 bases. V shed 3 bases and J 2 bases; nucleotides not matched to a gene: 9. Germline V gene lookup returns CDR1 PRHDT and CDR2 FYEKMQ (reference sequence). CDR3 length equals 16 residues. CDR3 region: CASSLDRDNGTYEQYF. In DNA, the CDR3 is TGTGCCAGCAGCTTGGACAGGGACAACGGAACCTACGAGCAGTACTTC. Combining the CDR3 with reference TRBV13 and TRBJ2-7 gives the whole variable domain AAGVIQSPRHLIKEKRETATLKCYPIPRHDTVYWYQQGPGQDPQFLISFYEKMQSDKGSIPDRFSAQQFSDYHSELNMSSLELGDSALYFCASSLDRDNGTYEQYFGPGTRLTVT.